This TCR beta chain was profiled in a study of T cell responses to AZD1222 COVID-19 vaccine. This table comes from immunoSEQ multiplex PCR, and its TCRdb copy is limited to in-frame clones, with some not included. Of about 56,000 clones in the sample, approximately 86% were seen once. Study-wide points: Spike-specific TCR breadth and depth grew following two AZD1222 doses. White British ancestry dominated among donors, who included more females, and clonal diversity was possibly underestimated.

A remark on this clone: Its cognate antigen is unknown.

V gave up 4 bases and J gave up 6 bases; unmatched junction bases: 8. CDR3 size: 14 residues. CDR1 LNHDA and CDR2 SQIVND come from the germline V gene (reference sequence). The clonotype was recovered from an adult who received the AZD1222 COVID-19 vaccine. Sequenced here: peripheral blood, sampled 28 days after the second AZD1222 dose. The chain employs TRBV19 and TRBJ1-2; 7 nucleotides agree with TRBD1. The CDR3, as DNA: TGTGCCAGTAGTAACATGGACAGGCGGAATGGCTACACCTTC. Its translation is CASSNMDRRNGYTF.